This paragraph covers one T cell receptor (beta chain) sequence. Construction of TCR beta libraries relied on iRepertoire HTBI primers and on Arm-PCR targeting CDR3 regions. TCRdb itself ran the multiplex PCR reads through MiXCR, one entry per CDR3 protein. The sample shows around 510,000 distinct CDR3 sequences, roughly 20% of them seen only once. The CDR3 contains 12 residues. The V gene lost 3 bases and the J gene lost 5 bases, with 11 bases spanning the gap. Germline loops: CDR1 DFQATT, CDR2 SNEGSKA (reference sequence). The data stem from a study of regulatory T cells in long-lasting Graves disease. Study overall: In persistent Graves' disease, antithyroid drugs had been taken for over 5 years and TSH receptor antibodies stayed positive.

The time point is: persistent/refractory GD, antithyroid drugs over 5 years with positive TRAb. Preparation of the TCR library used RNA extracted from PBMCs. This TCR came from a female donor with Graves disease. The starting material was peripheral blood mononuclear cells (PBMCs), obtained when the disease was refractory, from a patient treated with antithyroid drugs. The chain is built from TRBV20-1 and TRBJ2-7, with unresolved D. In DNA, the CDR3 is TGCAGTGCTAGGACCCATGGGGACGAGCAGTACTTC. Translating it yields CSARTHGDEQYF.